The rows below give T cell receptor beta chains drawn from one sample of a study of shared clonotypes between healthy human individuals. Clones were read by immunoSEQ multiplex PCR, and TCRdb kept only the in-frame ones, dropping some. The sample carries 560,000 or so clones, roughly 96% recorded once. Sequencing was performed on naive CD8+ T cells sorted from blood. Every receptor here comes from a woman aged 30 to 39 in good health. The CDR3 runs from the conserved cysteine through the conserved F or W. D genes are given only for firm matches. Some rows have no size entry. The others give once, few or many, or a class for an expanded clone.

J gene: TRBJ2-1
clone size: -
D gene: TRBD2
V gene: TRBV28
CDR3 protein: CASSQLQGTSRPNEQFF
CDR3 DNA: TGTGCCAGCAGTCAGTTACAGGGGACTAGCCGGCCCAATGAGCAGTTCTTC

J gene: TRBJ2-2
clone size: -
D gene: TRBD2
V gene: TRBV9
CDR3 protein: CASSLRTSGSVDTGELFF
CDR3 DNA: TGTGCCAGCAGCCTCCGGACTAGCGGGAGTGTAGACACCGGGGAGCTGTTTTTT

J gene: TRBJ1-2
clone size: -
D gene: -
V gene: TRBV9
CDR3 protein: CASSVGQRYGYTF
CDR3 DNA: TGTGCCAGCAGCGTAGGACAGAGATATGGCTACACCTTC

J gene: TRBJ2-7
clone size: -
D gene: TRBD1
V gene: TRBV7-9
CDR3 protein: CASSSSGTGTEQYF
CDR3 DNA: TGTGCCAGCAGCTCCTCAGGGACAGGGACCGAGCAGTACTTC

J gene: TRBJ1-4
clone size: -
D gene: TRBD1
V gene: TRBV5-8
CDR3 protein: CASSRRQGRGEKLFF
CDR3 DNA: TGTGCCAGCAGCCGACGACAGGGGCGCGGCGAAAAACTGTTTTTT

J gene: TRBJ1-2
clone size: -
D gene: TRBD1
V gene: TRBV6-1
CDR3 protein: CASSGKPGQGAYGYTF
CDR3 DNA: TGTGCCAGCAGTGGAAAGCCGGGACAGGGAGCCTATGGCTACACCTTC

J gene: TRBJ2-5
clone size: -
D gene: -
V gene: TRBV4-1
CDR3 protein: CASSPRPGEPQETQYF
CDR3 DNA: TGCGCCAGCAGCCCGCGTCCGGGGGAACCCCAAGAGACCCAGTACTTC

J gene: TRBJ1-2
clone size: -
D gene: TRBD1
V gene: TRBV9
CDR3 protein: CASSVHGQGGYTF
CDR3 DNA: TGTGCCAGCAGCGTACACGGACAGGGAGGCTACACCTTC

J gene: TRBJ2-7
clone size: -
D gene: TRBD2
V gene: TRBV13
CDR3 protein: CASSATSSGRSYEQYF
CDR3 DNA: TGTGCCAGCAGCGCGACATCTAGCGGGAGGAGCTACGAGCAGTACTTC

J gene: TRBJ1-5
clone size: -
D gene: -
V gene: TRBV27
CDR3 protein: CASSLLNQPQHF
CDR3 DNA: TGTGCCAGCAGTTTACTTAATCAGCCCCAGCATTTT

J gene: TRBJ1-1
clone size: -
D gene: TRBD1
V gene: TRBV6-5
CDR3 protein: CASSPWTGMNTEAFF
CDR3 DNA: TGTGCCAGCAGTCCATGGACAGGGATGAACACTGAAGCTTTCTTT

J gene: TRBJ2-7
clone size: -
D gene: -
V gene: TRBV27
CDR3 protein: CASSTEWGAFSEQYF
CDR3 DNA: TGTGCCAGCAGTACTGAATGGGGGGCGTTCAGCGAGCAGTACTTC

J gene: TRBJ1-5
clone size: -
D gene: TRBD1
V gene: TRBV28
CDR3 protein: CASSTGGNQPQHF
CDR3 DNA: TGTGCCAGCAGCACAGGGGGCAATCAGCCCCAGCATTTT

J gene: TRBJ2-7
clone size: -
D gene: TRBD2
V gene: TRBV27
CDR3 protein: CASSLLGGVSEQYF
CDR3 DNA: TGTGCCAGCAGTTTACTCGGGGGGGTCTCCGAGCAGTACTTC

J gene: TRBJ1-6
clone size: -
D gene: -
V gene: TRBV7-9
CDR3 protein: CASSPRILGPNSPLHF
CDR3 DNA: TGTGCCAGCAGCCCCCGGATCTTAGGACCTAATTCACCCCTCCACTTT

J gene: TRBJ1-1
clone size: -
D gene: -
V gene: TRBV5-6
CDR3 protein: CASSWGSGTEAFF
CDR3 DNA: TGTGCCAGCAGCTGGGGGAGCGGCACTGAAGCTTTCTTT

J gene: TRBJ1-2
clone size: -
D gene: -
V gene: TRBV7-9
CDR3 protein: CASTGLPYGYTF
CDR3 DNA: TGTGCCAGCACAGGTCTACCCTATGGCTACACCTTC

J gene: TRBJ2-1
clone size: -
D gene: -
V gene: TRBV28
CDR3 protein: CASSLSPSSYNEQFF
CDR3 DNA: TGTGCCAGCAGTTTATCCCCGAGCTCCTACAATGAGCAGTTCTTC

J gene: TRBJ2-5
clone size: -
D gene: -
V gene: TRBV28
CDR3 protein: CASRETGGEETQYF
CDR3 DNA: TGTGCCAGCAGGGAAACAGGGGGGGAGGAGACCCAGTACTTC

J gene: TRBJ2-3
clone size: -
D gene: -
V gene: TRBV7-7
CDR3 protein: CASSPALGESTDTQYF
CDR3 DNA: TGTGCCAGCAGCCCCGCGTTGGGGGAAAGCACAGATACGCAGTATTTT

J gene: TRBJ1-1
clone size: -
D gene: -
V gene: TRBV11-2
CDR3 protein: CASRHYPPVERVNTEAFF
CDR3 DNA: TGTGCCAGCAGACATTACCCTCCGGTCGAAAGGGTGAACACTGAAGCTTTCTTT

J gene: TRBJ2-1
clone size: -
D gene: -
V gene: TRBV5-6
CDR3 protein: CASTSLWAEQFF
CDR3 DNA: TGTGCCAGCACCTCGTTGTGGGCTGAGCAGTTCTTC

J gene: TRBJ1-2
clone size: few
D gene: -
V gene: TRBV4-1
CDR3 protein: CASSQTTNYGYTF
CDR3 DNA: TGCGCCAGCAGTCAGACAACAAACTATGGCTACACCTTC

J gene: TRBJ2-7
clone size: -
D gene: TRBD2
V gene: TRBV6-6
CDR3 protein: CASSYWSGGSYEQYF
CDR3 DNA: TGTGCCAGCAGTTACTGGTCGGGGGGGTCCTACGAGCAGTACTTC

J gene: TRBJ2-7
clone size: -
D gene: TRBD2
V gene: TRBV5-1
CDR3 protein: CASSWTSGSYEQYF
CDR3 DNA: TGCGCCAGCAGCTGGACTAGCGGCTCCTACGAGCAGTACTTC

J gene: TRBJ2-4
clone size: -
D gene: -
V gene: TRBV28
CDR3 protein: CASSFGRTAWDIQYF
CDR3 DNA: TGTGCCAGCAGTTTTGGTAGGACAGCCTGGGACATTCAGTACTTC

J gene: TRBJ2-5
clone size: -
D gene: TRBD2
V gene: TRBV11-1
CDR3 protein: CASSLLGLATETQYF
CDR3 DNA: TGTGCCAGCAGCTTACTCGGACTAGCGACAGAGACCCAGTACTTC

J gene: TRBJ2-5
clone size: -
D gene: -
V gene: TRBV7-6
CDR3 protein: CASSKSTRLTQETQYF
CDR3 DNA: TGTGCCAGCAGCAAATCCACCCGACTGACCCAAGAGACCCAGTACTTC

J gene: TRBJ2-1
clone size: -
D gene: -
V gene: TRBV28
CDR3 protein: CATATGRDEQFF
CDR3 DNA: TGTGCCACCGCGACAGGGAGGGATGAGCAGTTCTTC

J gene: TRBJ2-1
clone size: -
D gene: TRBD2
V gene: TRBV2
CDR3 protein: CASPTSGRAYNEQFF
CDR3 DNA: TGTGCCAGCCCTACTAGCGGGAGGGCCTACAATGAGCAGTTCTTC

J gene: TRBJ2-1
clone size: -
D gene: TRBD1
V gene: TRBV7-3
CDR3 protein: CASSPRDRPHEQFF
CDR3 DNA: TGTGCCAGCAGCCCAAGGGACAGGCCCCATGAGCAGTTCTTC

J gene: TRBJ2-7
clone size: -
D gene: -
V gene: TRBV27
CDR3 protein: CASSSLLTAYEQYF
CDR3 DNA: TGTGCCAGCAGTTCCCTCCTGACAGCTTACGAGCAGTACTTC

J gene: TRBJ2-3
clone size: -
D gene: -
V gene: TRBV19
CDR3 protein: CASSISGRGTDTQYF
CDR3 DNA: TGTGCCAGTAGTATTTCCGGCAGGGGCACAGATACGCAGTATTTT

J gene: TRBJ2-3
clone size: -
D gene: -
V gene: TRBV13
CDR3 protein: CASSLGQGFTDTQYF
CDR3 DNA: TGTGCCAGCAGCTTAGGGCAGGGATTCACAGATACGCAGTATTTT

J gene: TRBJ1-1
clone size: -
D gene: -
V gene: TRBV7-9
CDR3 protein: CASSLDHRDEAFF
CDR3 DNA: TGTGCCAGCAGCTTAGACCATCGAGATGAAGCTTTCTTT

J gene: TRBJ2-3
clone size: -
D gene: -
V gene: TRBV7-2
CDR3 protein: CASSLAGGKENTQYF
CDR3 DNA: TGTGCCAGCAGCTTAGCGGGGGGAAAAGAGAATACGCAGTATTTT

J gene: TRBJ2-5
clone size: -
D gene: -
V gene: TRBV2
CDR3 protein: CASSERWGQETQYF
CDR3 DNA: TGTGCCAGCAGTGAGAGATGGGGACAAGAGACCCAGTACTTC

J gene: TRBJ2-5
clone size: few
D gene: -
V gene: TRBV5-4
CDR3 protein: CASSPEAGETQYF
CDR3 DNA: TGTGCCAGCAGCCCCGAGGCCGGGGAGACCCAGTACTTC

J gene: TRBJ2-3
clone size: -
D gene: TRBD2
V gene: TRBV28
CDR3 protein: CASSPPTSGSEDTQYF
CDR3 DNA: TGTGCCAGCAGTCCCCCGACTAGCGGGAGTGAGGATACGCAGTATTTT

J gene: TRBJ2-1
clone size: -
D gene: TRBD2
V gene: TRBV6-5
CDR3 protein: CASATGEGTYNEQFF
CDR3 DNA: TGTGCCAGCGCTACGGGGGAGGGCACATACAATGAGCAGTTCTTC

J gene: TRBJ2-7
clone size: -
D gene: TRBD2
V gene: TRBV28
CDR3 protein: CASSATSGRARSYEQYF
CDR3 DNA: TGTGCCAGCAGTGCCACTAGCGGGAGGGCCCGATCCTACGAGCAGTACTTC

J gene: TRBJ2-7
clone size: -
D gene: -
V gene: TRBV14
CDR3 protein: CASSQEGASTSYEQYF
CDR3 DNA: TGTGCCAGCAGCCAAGAGGGTGCTTCGACGTCCTACGAGCAGTACTTC

J gene: TRBJ2-3
clone size: -
D gene: -
V gene: TRBV27
CDR3 protein: CASSLLGSADTQYF
CDR3 DNA: TGTGCCAGCAGTTTACTTGGGTCGGCAGATACGCAGTATTTT

J gene: TRBJ2-7
clone size: -
D gene: TRBD1
V gene: TRBV5-3
CDR3 protein: CARPSPGQGYEQYF
CDR3 DNA: TGTGCCAGACCTTCCCCGGGACAGGGTTACGAGCAGTACTTC

J gene: TRBJ2-5
clone size: -
D gene: TRBD1
V gene: TRBV7-9
CDR3 protein: CASSSIDRDVETQYF
CDR3 DNA: TGTGCCAGCAGCTCTATAGACAGGGATGTGGAGACCCAGTACTTC